This T cell receptor beta chain is from a study of regulatory T cells in long-lasting Graves disease. Study details: Over 5 years of antithyroid drugs plus positive TSH receptor antibodies defined persistent Graves' disease. Broader study findings: Persistent Graves' disease cases displayed lower TCR diversity than newly diagnosed ones. Gene preferences differed: TRBV28, TRBJ1-2, TRBJ2-5 in persistent cases.

Time point described: persistent/refractory GD, antithyroid drugs over 5 years with positive TRAb. There was RNA extracted from PBMCs, and the TCR library was made from it. The patients were enrolled through endocrinology in Xi'an, China. This clonotype came up a few times. Its antigen remains unidentified. J lost 1 base, V lost 6 bases, and 6 bases had no gene match. The CDR3 is 15 residues long. In building TCR beta libraries, iRepertoire HTBI primers were used together with Arm-PCR of CDR3 regions. TCRdb reprocessed the multiplex PCR reads with MiXCR, giving one entry per CDR3 protein. Of about 460,000 distinct CDR3 sequences listed, about 20% are singletons.

The V and J genes are TRBV12-3 or TRBV12-4 and TRBJ2-3; TRBD1 matches 8 bases. This receptor was obtained from a female donor with Graves disease. Source: peripheral blood mononuclear cells (PBMCs), taken when the disease was refractory, from a patient treated with antithyroid drugs. The CDR3 bases are TGTGCCAGCAGCTACCAGGGGGCGCGCACAGATACGCAGTATTTT. Translating gives CASSYQGARTDTQYF.